These T cell receptor beta chains were read from a single sample in a study of CD8 T cells in ankylosing spondylitis. TCRdb reprocessed the 5' RACE reads with MiXCR, giving one entry per CDR3 protein. The profile shows 250,000 to 400,000 distinct CDR3 sequences, 11% of them singletons. Sample: blood, either unsorted or a sorted T cell fraction (not recorded which). Source of these receptors: a female donor with ankylosing spondylitis or in good health (not recorded which). The conserved cysteine and the conserved F or W are not part of the CDR3 here. Each record gives: J gene, V gene, CDR3 protein.

j_call: TRBJ2-1; v_call: TRBV7-8; cdr3_aa: ASSLPRRLAGSSYNEQF
j_call: TRBJ2-7; v_call: TRBV28; cdr3_aa: ASSPPQGTYEQY
j_call: TRBJ2-5; v_call: TRBV7-9; cdr3_aa: ASSLESGGDQETQY
j_call: TRBJ1-5; v_call: TRBV5-1; cdr3_aa: ASSLEAGRDQPQH
j_call: TRBJ2-1; v_call: TRBV29-1; cdr3_aa: SVGTSSYNEQF
j_call: TRBJ2-3; v_call: TRBV2; cdr3_aa: ARAVLSGGLTDTQY
j_call: TRBJ2-4; v_call: TRBV5-1; cdr3_aa: ASSLSQGWFDKNIQY
j_call: TRBJ1-6; v_call: TRBV4-3; cdr3_aa: ASSPRESDSPLH
j_call: TRBJ2-7; v_call: TRBV20-1; cdr3_aa: SASPSGSSYEQY
j_call: TRBJ2-6; v_call: TRBV6-1; cdr3_aa: ASINRDRLYSGANVLT
j_call: TRBJ2-3; v_call: TRBV11-2; cdr3_aa: ASSLDPGASSDTQY
j_call: TRBJ2-3; v_call: TRBV25-1; cdr3_aa: ASSDNLGAFTDTQY
j_call: TRBJ2-5; v_call: TRBV11-2; cdr3_aa: ASRQSGAPY
j_call: TRBJ1-4; v_call: TRBV20-1; cdr3_aa: SARDSGGKEKLF
j_call: TRBJ1-5; v_call: TRBV12-3/TRBV12-4; cdr3_aa: ASSLLSGVQPQH
j_call: TRBJ2-7; v_call: TRBV7-2; cdr3_aa: ASSITAGAPYEQY
j_call: TRBJ2-7; v_call: TRBV6-2/TRBV6-3; cdr3_aa: ATKPRRTEAGDEQY
j_call: TRBJ2-3; v_call: TRBV5-1; cdr3_aa: ASSPGQGIDTQY
j_call: TRBJ1-1; v_call: TRBV5-1; cdr3_aa: ASSKGQGYDTEAF
j_call: TRBJ2-2; v_call: TRBV5-1; cdr3_aa: ASSFAGTDTGELF
j_call: TRBJ2-1; v_call: TRBV20-1; cdr3_aa: SARFPHPVYNEQF
j_call: TRBJ1-1; v_call: TRBV14; cdr3_aa: ASSQVWGGGMNTEAF
j_call: TRBJ2-3; v_call: TRBV7-3; cdr3_aa: ASSNGGADSSGTQY
j_call: TRBJ2-2; v_call: TRBV20-1; cdr3_aa: SASGPNFFAGELF
j_call: TRBJ1-1; v_call: TRBV3-1; cdr3_aa: ASSQGTGMNTEAF
j_call: TRBJ1-5; v_call: TRBV10-3; cdr3_aa: AISPGQDNQPQH
j_call: TRBJ1-2; v_call: TRBV28; cdr3_aa: ASSLNPEIYGYT
j_call: TRBJ1-6; v_call: TRBV5-1; cdr3_aa: ASSPGVDSPLH
j_call: TRBJ2-1; v_call: TRBV12-3/TRBV12-4; cdr3_aa: ASGGGSNEQF
j_call: TRBJ1-1; v_call: TRBV5-6; cdr3_aa: ASIRQGTAEAF
j_call: TRBJ2-7; v_call: TRBV29-1; cdr3_aa: SVSGTGLEQY
j_call: TRBJ1-3; v_call: TRBV5-1; cdr3_aa: ASRDTSSGNTIY
j_call: TRBJ2-2; v_call: TRBV7-2; cdr3_aa: ASSRLAGRPGGELF
j_call: TRBJ2-5; v_call: TRBV28; cdr3_aa: ASSPPAGAGGETQY
j_call: TRBJ2-3; v_call: TRBV20-1; cdr3_aa: SANQREATDTQY
j_call: TRBJ2-7; v_call: TRBV6-1; cdr3_aa: ASITILGQDNYEQY
j_call: TRBJ2-7; v_call: TRBV5-1; cdr3_aa: ASSWAGSYYEQY
j_call: TRBJ2-1; v_call: TRBV4-1; cdr3_aa: ASSQGSFGLGQF
j_call: TRBJ2-3; v_call: TRBV24-1; cdr3_aa: ATSDSTGGADTQY
j_call: TRBJ1-4; v_call: TRBV28; cdr3_aa: ASRGGRWGGLF
j_call: TRBJ2-7; v_call: TRBV5-1; cdr3_aa: ASSPDGT
j_call: TRBJ2-3; v_call: TRBV7-9; cdr3_aa: ASSSAAGGTDTQY
j_call: TRBJ1-2; v_call: TRBV7-9; cdr3_aa: ASSLAGRRRADGYT
j_call: TRBJ2-1; v_call: TRBV10-2; cdr3_aa: ASLRTSGRTYNEQF
j_call: TRBJ2-5; v_call: TRBV27; cdr3_aa: ASSPDRVIETQY
j_call: TRBJ1-5; v_call: TRBV20-1; cdr3_aa: SAGRERGYQPQH
j_call: TRBJ2-3; v_call: TRBV2; cdr3_aa: ASSSDYTDTQY